One sample yielded the 15 T cell receptor beta chains listed below, sequenced in a study of neurological immune-mediated disorders. A single record per CDR3 protein comes from TCRdb applying MiXCR to the 5' RACE reads. The data contain about 120,000 distinct CDR3 sequences, 3% to 3.5% of them seen just once; the ten biggest clones take up 1.3%. The specimen was PBMCs. All receptors come from a woman aged 25-40 years with multiple sclerosis.

This clonotype came up many times. The genes are TRBV10-3 and TRBJ2-1; D tentatively fits TRBD1 or TRBD2 (5 bases each). With 5 bases removed from V and 8 bases from J, the gap between germline ends came to 16 bases. Per germline, CDR1 ENHRY and CDR2 SYGVKD. CDR3 length: 14 amino acids. The CDR3, as DNA: TGTGCCATCAGTTGGGAGACAAAAGGGGATGAGCAGTTCTTC. Its translation: CAISWETKGDEQFF.

Regarding this clonotype: Just one base apart from a much larger clone, this may be a read error. The chain joins TRBV12-3 or TRBV12-4 to TRBJ2-1; 11 bases are shared with TRBD2. CDR3 length: 15 residues. The CDR3 sequence: CASSRTSGRANAQFF. Here the CDR3 DNA reads TGTGCCAGCAGTCGTACTAGCGGGAGAGCCAATGCGCAGTTCTTC.

The sample holds many counts of this clonotype. The chain carries TRBV20-1 and TRBJ2-2, with 7 bases identical to TRBD2. The V segment lost 6 bases and the J segment 7 bases; nucleotides outside the gene matches: 8. Germline CDR1 is DFQATT and CDR2 is SNEGSKA (reference sequence). The CDR3 has 13 residues. The CDR3 DNA reads TGCAGTGCCCAGCGGGGAACGGTCGGGGAGCTGTTTTTT. Its protein is CSAQRGTVGELFF.

Many counts were recorded for this clonotype. V is TRBV20-1 and J is TRBJ1-1, with 8 bases fitting TRBD1. Germline V CDR1 and CDR2: DFQATT, SNEGSKA (reference sequence). The CDR3 is 13 amino acids. Germline trimming cut 7 bases from V and 4 bases from J; bases unmatched to any gene: 8. The CDR3 loop reads CSVSRDRGTEAFF. CDR3 in DNA: TGCAGTGTCAGCCGCGACAGGGGCACTGAAGCTTTCTTT.

This clonotype appeared many times. The V and J genes are TRBV29-1 and TRBJ1-3; 8 nucleotides match TRBD1. V gave up 5 bases and J gave up 0 bases; unmatched junction bases: 6. Germline values: CDR1 SQVTM, CDR2 ANQGSEA. This CDR3 comprises 15 residues. In DNA form, the CDR3 reads TGCAGCGTTCGGACAGGGCAAAGCTCTGGAAACACCATATATTTT. Its translation: CSVRTGQSSGNTIYF.

This clonotype appeared many times. This rearrangement joins TRBV12-3 or TRBV12-4 to TRBJ2-7; D unresolved. V was cut by 2 bases and J by 2 bases, with 7 bases left in between. The length of the CDR3 is 13 residues. This CDR3 reads CASSLTEPYEQYF. The CDR3 bases are TGTGCCAGCAGTTTAACGGAACCCTACGAGCAGTACTTC.

This clonotype showed up just a few times. This may stem from a read error, because a much larger clone lies one nucleotide away. V usage is TRBV20-1 and J usage is TRBJ2-7; 8 positions agree with TRBD2. Germline V gives CDR1 DFQATT, CDR2 SNEGSKA (reference sequence). The CDR3 has 14 amino acids. With V trimmed by 5 bases and J by 3 bases, 9 bases remained unmatched. The CDR3 sequence: CSAGFPGGSYEQYF. The CDR3 DNA reads TGCAGTGCTGGTTTCCCGGGGGGGAGCTACGAGCAGTACTTC.

This clonotype was counted many times. The genes are TRBV12-3 or TRBV12-4 and TRBJ2-5; 14 bases map to TRBD2. The CDR3 totals 15 residues. The trim removed 5 bases at V and 5 bases at J, leaving 4 bases unmatched. The CDR3 coding sequence is TGTGCCAGCAGTGCGGGACTAGCGGGAGTTGAGACCCAGTACTTC. This codes for CASSAGLAGVETQYF.

This clonotype was detected many times. The gene calls are TRBV5-1 and TRBJ2-4; 7 nucleotides align to TRBD2. CDR3 length: 15 amino acids. V shed 1 base and J 5 bases; nucleotides not matched to a gene: 6. In germline, CDR1 is SGHRS, CDR2 YFSETQ. The CDR3 sequence is CASSLNQRGQNIQYF. CDR3 DNA sequence: TGCGCCAGCAGCTTGAACCAGCGGGGTCAAAACATTCAGTACTTC.

This clonotype was counted at least ten times. The chain joins TRBV5-1 to TRBJ2-2; unclear D gene. Per the germline V gene, CDR1 is SGHRS and CDR2 is YFSETQ. The CDR3 runs 14 residues. V lost 1 base to trimming and J lost 6 bases, with 10 bases between them. DNA of the CDR3: TGCGCCAGCAGCTTGAACGGCCGCCCCGGGGAGCTGTTTTTT. It codes for CASSLNGRPGELFF.

There are many counts of this clonotype. This chain joins TRBV7-9 and TRBJ1-3; D remains ambiguous. The CDR3 length is 13 residues. The germline gives CDR1 SEHNR, CDR2 FQNEAQ (reference sequence). Trimming removed 3 bases at V and 2 bases at J, with 5 bases between. This chain's CDR3 is CASSFRPGNTIYF. The CDR3, as DNA: TGTGCCAGCAGCTTTCGGCCTGGAAACACCATATATTTT. Full variable domain (rest looked up from reference TRBV7-9 and TRBJ1-3): DTGVSQNPRHKITKRGQNVTFRCDPISEHNRLYWYRQTLGQGPEFLTYFQNEAQLEKSRLLSDRFSAERPKGSFSTLEIQRTEQGDSAMYLCASSFRPGNTIYFGEGSWLTVV.

This chain links TRBV18 with TRBJ2-1; possible D gene TRBD2, 6 bases. V was pared by 2 bases and J by 8 bases, with 13 bases between. The CDR3 runs 14 residues. Germline V gene data show CDR1 as KGHSH and CDR2 as LQKENI. The CDR3 reads CASSPGLANDEQFF. In DNA form, the CDR3 reads TGTGCCAGCTCACCAGGGCTAGCGAACGATGAGCAGTTCTTC.

This clonotype was recorded once. A much more abundant neighbour one base away suggests this may be a read error. J is TRBJ1-1 and V is TRBV20-1, with D possibly TRBD1 on 5 matching bases. V was shortened by 6 bases and J by 3 bases, with 14 bases between the two germline ends. The CDR3 has 13 amino acids. Germline V gene sequence: CDR1 DFQATT, CDR2 SNEGSKA (reference sequence). This CDR3 reads CSATGAPDTEAFF. CDR3 in DNA: TGCAGTGCCACTGGGGCGCCGGACACTGAAGCTTTCTTT.

This clonotype came up many times. V is TRBV7-2 and J is TRBJ2-2, with TRBD1 matching 7 bases. The germline V gene encodes CDR1 SGHTA and CDR2 FQGNSA. The CDR3 consists of 16 residues. J gave up 0 bases and V 5 bases, and 6 bases lay outside the gene matches. The CDR3 coding sequence is TGTGCCAGCAGCCGGGGACAGCGAGCGAACACCGGGGAGCTGTTTTTT. The encoded protein is CASSRGQRANTGELFF.

The table lists this clonotype with many counts. The chain is built from TRBV10-2 and TRBJ2-1; the D is unclear. From germline, CDR1 is WSHSY and CDR2 SAAADI. Deletions cut 3 bases from V and 3 bases from J, with 12 bases between. The CDR3 runs 15 residues. The CDR3 DNA reads as TGCGCCAGCAGTGATACCGGTGGTTTCTACAATGAGCAGTTCTTC. Encoded protein: CASSDTGGFYNEQFF.